The 12 T cell receptor beta chains listed next were all sequenced from one sample in a study of T cell responses to AZD1222 COVID-19 vaccine. Assay: immunoSEQ multiplex PCR; the TCRdb copy retains only in-frame clones and omits some. The sample holds some 58,000 clones, approximately 88% seen once. Source: peripheral blood, taken on day 0 of AZD1222 vaccination. Receptors were obtained from an adult in good health.

J is TRBJ1-4 and V is TRBV12-3 or TRBV12-4; D unclear. The ends were cut back, 5 bases at V and 0 bases at J, with 1 base in the middle. The CDR3 extends over 12 amino acids. The CDR3 loop reads CASSTTNEKLFF. DNA of the CDR3: TGTGCCAGCAGTACAACTAATGAAAAACTGTTTTTT.

The V and J genes are TRBV5-6 and TRBJ2-7; 7 bases are shared with TRBD1. J was trimmed by 2 bases and V by 3 bases; bases with no gene match: 5. CDR1 is SGHDT and CDR2 is YYEEEE in the germline V gene. The CDR3 covers 14 residues. Written as DNA, the CDR3 is TGTGCCAGCAGCTGGACAGGATTACCCTACGAGCAGTACTTC. Encoded protein: CASSWTGLPYEQYF. The variable domain in full, with the rest retrieved from reference TRBV5-6 and TRBJ2-7, is DAGVTQSPTHLIKTRGQQVTLRCSPKSGHDTVSWYQQALGQGPQFIFQYYEEEERQRGNFPDRFSGHQFPNYSSELNVNALLLGDSALYLCASSWTGLPYEQYFGPGTRLTVT.

The chain carries TRBV14 and TRBJ1-2; D not resolved. CDR1 is SGHDN, CDR2 FVKESK, per germline. This CDR3 has 15 amino acids. Between the trimmed V and J ends, which lost 4 bases and 2 bases, there was a span of 14 bases. The chain's CDR3 is CASSLIGTTNYGYTF. DNA for the CDR3: TGTGCCAGCAGCCTTATTGGCACTACAAACTATGGCTACACCTTC.

The chain has TRBV27 and TRBJ2-1; 7 nucleotides match TRBD1. The CDR3 is 14 residues long. J gave up 7 bases and V 7 bases, and 10 bases lay outside the gene matches. Germline values: CDR1 MNHEY, CDR2 SMNVEV (reference sequence). The CDR3 spells CASTPVTGWNEQFF. CDR3 nucleotides: TGTGCCAGCACCCCCGTGACAGGGTGGAATGAGCAGTTCTTC.

This clone was seen a few times. The chain has TRBV27 and TRBJ2-7, with TRBD1 matching over 7 bases. CDR1 and CDR2 (germline): MNHEY, SMNVEV (reference sequence). CDR3 size: 14 residues. Trimming cost V 3 bases and J 1 base; bases outside gene matches: 3. The CDR3 DNA sequence: TGTGCCAGCAGTTTCCGGGACAGTTCCTACGAGCAGTACTTC. Amino acid sequence: CASSFRDSSYEQYF.

This chain uses TRBV15 with TRBJ2-5, with 9 bases lining up with TRBD2. The CDR3 covers 13 residues. V lost 6 bases and J lost 5; bases outside the gene matches: 4. Germline-derived CDR1 and CDR2 are LNHNV and YYDKDF (reference sequence). The DNA of the CDR3 is TGTGCCACCAGTGGAGGACTAGCGGAGACCCAGTACTTC. Translating gives CATSGGLAETQYF. The variable domain in full, with the rest retrieved from reference TRBV15 and TRBJ2-5, is DAMVIQNPRYQVTQFGKPVTLSCSQTLNHNVMYWYQQKSSQAPKLLFHYYDKDFNNEADTPDNFQSRRPNTSFCFLDIRSPGLGDTAMYLCATSGGLAETQYFGPGTRLLVL.

The gene calls are TRBV12-3 or TRBV12-4 and TRBJ1-2; D is unresolved. The V end lost 6 bases, the J end lost 0 bases, and 8 bases lay between the germline ends. The CDR3 extends over 13 amino acids. The CDR3 DNA follows: TGTGCCAGCAGGGGGATTTCTAACTATGGCTACACCTTC. Its protein is CASRGISNYGYTF.

The chain uses TRBV29-1 and TRBJ2-1; D is possibly TRBD1 or TRBD2 (5 bases each). The CDR3 length is 14 residues. Germline V lookup: CDR1 SQVTM, CDR2 ANQGSEA. V gave up 3 bases and J gave up 0 bases, with 9 bases separating them. The CDR3: CSVDGTGSYNEQFF. The CDR3 bases are TGCAGCGTTGACGGGACGGGCTCCTACAATGAGCAGTTCTTC.

This sequence joins TRBV7-9 and TRBJ2-2; a possible D gene is TRBD1 (6 bases). CDR1 and CDR2 (germline): SEHNR, FQNEAQ (reference sequence). The CDR3 spans 15 residues. Trimming left V 4 bases short and J 6 bases short, with 15 bases between. The CDR3 loop is CASSSQGIKAGELFF. The CDR3 coding sequence is TGTGCCAGCAGCTCTCAGGGGATTAAAGCCGGGGAGCTGTTTTTT.

The chain joins TRBV24-1 to TRBJ2-2; D could derive from TRBD1 or TRBD2 (6 bases each). Trimming pared 9 bases from V and 0 bases from J, leaving 16 bases between. The CDR3 totals 16 residues. Germline CDR1 KGHDR, CDR2 SFDVKD. The CDR3 spells CATEKGRGANTGELFF. Here the CDR3 DNA reads TGTGCCACCGAAAAAGGAAGGGGGGCGAACACCGGGGAGCTGTTTTTT.

In its sample, this clone ranks as medium-sized. This rearrangement joins TRBV11-3 to TRBJ2-7, with D unresolved. The germline V gene encodes CDR1 SGHNT and CDR2 YENEEA. Trimming shortened V by 3 bases and J by 4 bases, and 7 bases separated the two germline ends. The CDR3 has 12 residues. In DNA form, the CDR3 reads TGTGCCAGCAGCTTTGCCCTATACGAGCAGTACTTC. Protein sequence: CASSFALYEQYF.

The chain has TRBV19 and TRBJ1-6; 10 bases are a match to TRBD1. V was clipped by 5 bases and J by 7 bases; unmatched bases: 5. This CDR3 comprises 15 residues. Germline loops: CDR1 LNHDA, CDR2 SQIVND (reference sequence). In nucleotides, the CDR3 is TGTGCCAGTAGTCTACAGGACAGGGGGAATTCACCCCTCCACTTT. Protein product: CASSLQDRGNSPLHF.